The entry below gives a single T cell receptor (beta chain) sequence along with its context. As yet, its antigen is unknown. These data are taken from a study of stem cell transplantation in POMP-related autoinflammatory disease. Study-level points and caveats: Fewer unique TRB V-J gene pairings were identified in patients with PRAID. PRAID patients trended toward lower TRB diversity and higher clonality in all analyzed T-cell subsets.

Data came from immunoSEQ multiplex PCR; TCRdb stores just in-frame clones and leaves some out. The data hold some 8,300 clones, with 91% observed a single time. From germline, CDR1 is KGHSH and CDR2 LQKENI. V lost 4 bases, J lost 1 base, and 0 bases stayed unmatched. The CDR3 covers 13 residues. Sequences were derived from CD8+ T cells from PBMCs, sampled before stem cell transplantation. The chain has TRBV18 and TRBJ1-1, with 7 bases aligning to TRBD1. The TCR originated in a human donor with POMP-related autoinflammation and immune dysregulation (PRAID). CDR3 residues: CASSQGANTEAFF. The CDR3, as DNA: TGTGCCAGCTCACAGGGGGCGAACACTGAAGCTTTCTTT. The full variable domain, in which reference TRBV18 and TRBJ1-1 provide the parts outside the CDR3, is NAGVMQNPRHLVRRRGQEARLRCSPMKGHSHVYWYRQLPEEGLKFMVYLQKENIIDESGMPKERFSAEFPKEGPSILRIQQVVRGDSAAYFCASSQGANTEAFFGQGTRLTVV.